This T cell receptor beta chain was sequenced in a study of cytomegalovirus exposure and HLA in healthy donors. Study observations and caveats: Listed as cytomegalovirus-associated were 164 TCR beta chains. An analysis done earlier found most TCR beta V segments productive about 87% or about 30% of the time. The study found most TCR sequences rare, yet found some public TCRs in many donors.

Donors were nominally healthy when sampled, though unrecorded immune exposures were likely. This clone came up a few times. Its antigen is unidentified. Germline assignment: CDR1 LNHNV and CDR2 YYDKDF (reference sequence). V was trimmed by 3 bases and J by 2 bases, leaving 13 bases between them. The CDR3 is 15 amino acids. The PCR used 60 Vbeta and 13 Jbeta primers. Generated by immunoSEQ multiplex PCR, the TCRdb table keeps only in-frame clones and is missing some. The sample holds around 110,000 clones, roughly 9.9% seen once. V usage is TRBV15 and J usage is TRBJ2-5; TRBD2 might be the D (5 bases). Sequenced input: PBMCs. The source of this sequence is a man younger than 40 in good health and CMV-seronegative. CDR3 in amino acids: CATSSEGLQQETQYF. In DNA, the CDR3 is TGTGCCACCAGCAGTGAGGGCCTGCAACAAGAGACCCAGTACTTC.